The entry that follows covers one T cell receptor (beta chain) sequence. This clone was observed a few times. Its antigen remains undetermined. No base quality values were provided; no much bigger clone lies one nucleotide off. For TCR beta library preparation, about 2 micrograms of genomic DNA was extracted from cryopreserved PBMCs. Longitudinal blood samples from CLL patients on ibrutinib monotherapy were analyzed using high-throughput TCR beta sequencing. The patients were enrolled in a single-center, open-label phase 2 trial of ibrutinib monotherapy. These data come from a study of cytotoxic CD8 clonotypes in ibrutinib-treated CLL (dated by TCRdb to the early 2020s). About the study as a whole: In this cohort, about 16 patients were treatment-naive and some 10 were relapsed/refractory, while around 18 had unmutated IGHV. Responses were partial in around 25 patients and complete in 2; after median about 63 months follow-up, around 14 stayed in remission and roughly twelve progressed. The response samples were drawn at a median of roughly eleven months into treatment, with a range of roughly 6 to 40 months. On average, each sample yielded hundreds of thousands of productive templates and around 100,000 productive rearrangements. Of the approximately 86 participants in the trial, about 26 had longitudinal samples available. Cryopreserved peripheral blood mononuclear cells were obtained before treatment, at response, and at either sustained remission or disease progression.

On a MiSeq, deep resolution sequencing aimed for a depth between 1 in 1 million and 1 in 200,000 T cells, with each clonotype covered about 9.2x on average. TCR beta libraries were generated with the immunoSEQ hsTCRB Kit. As for the original processing: Data were analyzed with ImmunoSEQ Data Assistant and ImmunoSEQ Analyzer, with V, D and J genes assigned per IMGT definitions. Clonality, with values ranging from 0 to 1, was calculated as one minus the normalized Shannon entropy of productive rearrangement frequencies. Only overrepresented clonotypes making up at least 0.05% of each patient's repertoire were included in the public clonotype analysis. Fewer than 15 repertoires from age-matched healthy donors, obtained from immuneACCESS, served as clonality controls. Imported from immuneACCESS, the table was reduced by TCRdb to in-frame sequences with V and J called. These copies leave out some clones; in studies compared against another copy, an unresolved V gene accounts for under half, and the cause of the remainder is not known. V, J and clone size derive from that table, while D and trimming were established from the DNA sequence. This sample lists 20,000 to 25,000 clones; around 75% were detected once. The top ten constitute roughly 7.9% of the sample.

Overall results and qualifications from the work: An increase in clonality was observed at ibrutinib response, with clonality remaining stable during sustained remission and falling back toward baseline at progression. Baseline clonality was found to be higher than that of age-matched healthy donors and was strongly correlated with circulating CD8+ T-cell counts. Sampling times were not matched between sustained-remission and progressing patients, and lymph node repertoires were not studied. Public clonotypes were rare and either shrank or stayed stable during treatment, and the rise in clonality at ibrutinib response reflected expansion of private clonotypes.

CDR3 length: 13 amino acids, cysteine to phenylalanine. Just the 39-base CDR3 DNA is kept, in frame starting at base 1. The germline V gene yields SNHLY for CDR1 and FYNNEI for CDR2. V and J lose 5 bases and 2 bases, and a span of 7 bases separates them. This sequence originates from a human donor with chronic lymphocytic leukemia. The rearranged chain carries TRBV2 and TRBJ1-3, with a tentative D gene TRBD1 over 5 matching bases. Sequencing was performed on PBMCs, taken before ibrutinib treatment. The DNA is as follows: TGTGCCAGCAGTATACAGGCTGGAAACACCATATATTTT. It specifies CASSIQAGNTIYF.